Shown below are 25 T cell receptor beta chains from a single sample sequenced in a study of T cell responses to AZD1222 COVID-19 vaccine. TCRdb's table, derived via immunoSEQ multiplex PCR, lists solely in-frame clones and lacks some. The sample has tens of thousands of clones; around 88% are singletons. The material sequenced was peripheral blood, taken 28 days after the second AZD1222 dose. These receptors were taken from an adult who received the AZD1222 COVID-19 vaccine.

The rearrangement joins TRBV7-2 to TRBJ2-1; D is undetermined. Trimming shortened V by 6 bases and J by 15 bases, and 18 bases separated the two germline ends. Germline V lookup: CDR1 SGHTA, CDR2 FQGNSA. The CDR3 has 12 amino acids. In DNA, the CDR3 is TGTGCCAGCAGTCGCGTCCGGGCAGAGATGTTCTTC. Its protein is CASSRVRAEMFF.

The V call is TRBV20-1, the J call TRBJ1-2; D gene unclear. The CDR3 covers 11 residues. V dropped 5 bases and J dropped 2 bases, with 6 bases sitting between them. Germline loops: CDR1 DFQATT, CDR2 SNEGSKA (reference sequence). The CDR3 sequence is CSAGLNYGYTF. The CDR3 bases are TGCAGTGCTGGGCTCAACTATGGCTACACCTTC.

CDR3: CASSPPSQGTEQFF. CDR3 DNA sequence: TGTGCCAGCAGCCCGCCCTCACAGGGGACTGAGCAGTTCTTC. This chain joins TRBV9 and TRBJ2-1, with 7 bases fitting TRBD1. CDR1 SGDLS and CDR2 YYNGEE come from the germline V gene. The CDR3 is made up of 14 amino acids. The junction had 10 bases not matched to a gene; V was cut back by 4 bases and J by 9 bases.

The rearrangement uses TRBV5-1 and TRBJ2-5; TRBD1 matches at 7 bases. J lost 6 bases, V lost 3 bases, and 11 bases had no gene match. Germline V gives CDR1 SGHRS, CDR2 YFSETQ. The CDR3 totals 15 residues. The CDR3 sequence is CASSSTPGQEKTQYF. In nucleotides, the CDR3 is TGCGCCAGCAGCTCCACCCCTGGACAGGAAAAGACCCAGTACTTC.

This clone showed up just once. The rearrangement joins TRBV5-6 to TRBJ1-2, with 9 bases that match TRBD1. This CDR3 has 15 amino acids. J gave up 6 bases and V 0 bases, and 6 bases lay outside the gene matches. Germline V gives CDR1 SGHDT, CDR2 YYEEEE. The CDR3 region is CASSLGDRDYHGYTF. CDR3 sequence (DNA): TGTGCCAGCAGCTTGGGGGACAGGGATTACCATGGCTACACCTTC.

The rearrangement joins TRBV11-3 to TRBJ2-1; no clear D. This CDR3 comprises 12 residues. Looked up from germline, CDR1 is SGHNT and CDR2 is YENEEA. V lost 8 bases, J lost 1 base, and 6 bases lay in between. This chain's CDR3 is CASGGSYNEQFF. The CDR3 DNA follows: TGTGCCAGCGGCGGATCCTACAATGAGCAGTTCTTC. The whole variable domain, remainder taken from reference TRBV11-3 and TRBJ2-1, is EAGVVQSPRYKIIEKKQPVAFWCNPISGHNTLYWYLQNLGQGPELLIRYENEEAVDDSQLPKDRFSAERLKGVDSTLKIQPAELGDSAVYLCASGGSYNEQFFGPGTRLTVL.

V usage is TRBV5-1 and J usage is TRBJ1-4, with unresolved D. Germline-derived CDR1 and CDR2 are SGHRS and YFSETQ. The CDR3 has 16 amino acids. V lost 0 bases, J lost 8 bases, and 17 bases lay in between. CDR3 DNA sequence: TGCGCCAGCAGCTTGGAGCCCGCCTTCGGAACCGAAAAACTGTTTTTT. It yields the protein CASSLEPAFGTEKLFF. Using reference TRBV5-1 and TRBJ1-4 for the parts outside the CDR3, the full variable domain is KAGVTQTPRYLIKTRGQQVTLSCSPISGHRSVSWYQQTPGQGLQFLFEYFSETQRNKGNFPGRFSGRQFSNSRSEMNVSTLELGDSALYLCASSLEPAFGTEKLFFGSGTQLSVL.

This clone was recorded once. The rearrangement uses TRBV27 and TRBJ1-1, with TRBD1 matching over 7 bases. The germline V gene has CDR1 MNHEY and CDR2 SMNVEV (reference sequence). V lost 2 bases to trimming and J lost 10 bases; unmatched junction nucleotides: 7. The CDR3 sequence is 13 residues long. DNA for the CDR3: TGTGCCAGCAGTTTAGAAGGGAGGGGGCGAGCTTTCTTT. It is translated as CASSLEGRGRAFF.

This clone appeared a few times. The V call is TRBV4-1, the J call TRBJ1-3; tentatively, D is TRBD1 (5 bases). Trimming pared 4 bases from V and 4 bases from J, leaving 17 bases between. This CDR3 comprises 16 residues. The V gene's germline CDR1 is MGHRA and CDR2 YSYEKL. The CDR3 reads CASSLGRGEAGNTIYF. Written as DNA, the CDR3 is TGCGCCAGCAGCCTGGGGCGAGGGGAAGCCGGAAACACCATATATTTT.

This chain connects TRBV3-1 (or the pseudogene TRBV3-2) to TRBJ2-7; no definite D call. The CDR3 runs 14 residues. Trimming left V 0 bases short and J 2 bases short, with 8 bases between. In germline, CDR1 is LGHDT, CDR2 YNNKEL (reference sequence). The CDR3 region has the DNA TGTGCCAGCAGCCAAGAAGGCCAGACCTACGAGCAGTACTTC. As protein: CASSQEGQTYEQYF.

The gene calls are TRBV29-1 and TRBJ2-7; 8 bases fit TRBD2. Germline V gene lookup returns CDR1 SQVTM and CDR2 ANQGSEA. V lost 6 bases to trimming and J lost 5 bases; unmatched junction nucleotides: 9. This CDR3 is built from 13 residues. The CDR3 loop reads CSVAPGGEDEQYF. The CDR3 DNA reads TGCAGCGTCGCCCCCGGGGGGGAAGACGAGCAGTACTTC.

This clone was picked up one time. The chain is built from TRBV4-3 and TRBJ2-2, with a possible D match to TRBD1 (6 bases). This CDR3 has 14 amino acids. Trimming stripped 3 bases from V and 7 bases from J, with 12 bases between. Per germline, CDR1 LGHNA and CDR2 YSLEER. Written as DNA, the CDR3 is TGCGCCAGCAGCCACCCAGGGGAAGGCGGGGAGCTGTTTTTT. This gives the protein CASSHPGEGGELFF.

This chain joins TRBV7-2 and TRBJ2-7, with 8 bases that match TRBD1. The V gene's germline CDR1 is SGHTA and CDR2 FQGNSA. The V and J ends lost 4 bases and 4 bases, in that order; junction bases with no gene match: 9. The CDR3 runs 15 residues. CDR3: CASSYTDRVLYEQYF. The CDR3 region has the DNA TGTGCCAGCAGCTACACGGACAGGGTTCTATACGAGCAGTACTTC. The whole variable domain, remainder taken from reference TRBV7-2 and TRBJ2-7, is GAGVSQSPSNKVTEKGKDVELRCDPISGHTALYWYRQSLGQGLEFLIYFQGNSAPDKSGLPSDRFSAERTGGSVSTLTIQRTQQEDSAVYLCASSYTDRVLYEQYFGPGTRLTVT.

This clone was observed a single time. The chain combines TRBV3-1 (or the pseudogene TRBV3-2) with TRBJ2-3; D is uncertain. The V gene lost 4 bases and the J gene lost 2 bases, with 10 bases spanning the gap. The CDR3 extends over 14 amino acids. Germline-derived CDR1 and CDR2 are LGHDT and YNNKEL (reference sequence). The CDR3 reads CASSPTQLTDTQYF. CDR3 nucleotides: TGTGCCAGCAGCCCAACACAACTCACAGATACGCAGTATTTT.

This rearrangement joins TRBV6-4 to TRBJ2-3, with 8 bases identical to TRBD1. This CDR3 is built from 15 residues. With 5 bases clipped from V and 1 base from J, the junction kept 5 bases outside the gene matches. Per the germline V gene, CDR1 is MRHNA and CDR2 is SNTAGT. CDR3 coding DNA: TGTGCCAGCAGTCGACAGGGGATGGGCACAGATACGCAGTATTTT. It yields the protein CASSRQGMGTDTQYF.

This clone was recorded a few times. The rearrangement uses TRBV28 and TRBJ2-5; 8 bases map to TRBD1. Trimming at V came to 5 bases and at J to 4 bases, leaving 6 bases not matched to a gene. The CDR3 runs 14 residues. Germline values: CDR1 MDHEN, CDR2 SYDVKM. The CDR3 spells CASSGQGLVETQYF. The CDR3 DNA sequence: TGTGCCAGCAGTGGACAGGGTTTAGTAGAGACCCAGTACTTC.

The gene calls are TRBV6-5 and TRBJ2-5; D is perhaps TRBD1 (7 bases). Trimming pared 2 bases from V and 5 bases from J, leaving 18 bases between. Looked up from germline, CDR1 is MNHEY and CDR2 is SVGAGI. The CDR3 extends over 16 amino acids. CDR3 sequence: CASSYGGAGGSETQYF. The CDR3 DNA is TGTGCCAGCAGTTACGGCGGGGCAGGGGGAAGCGAGACCCAGTACTTC.

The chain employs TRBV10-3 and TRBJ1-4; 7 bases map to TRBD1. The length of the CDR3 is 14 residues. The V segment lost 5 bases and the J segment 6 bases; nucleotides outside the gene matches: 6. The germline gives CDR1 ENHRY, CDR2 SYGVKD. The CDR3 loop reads CAISSDREDEKLFF. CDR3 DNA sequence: TGTGCCATCAGTTCCGACAGGGAGGATGAAAAACTGTTTTTT.

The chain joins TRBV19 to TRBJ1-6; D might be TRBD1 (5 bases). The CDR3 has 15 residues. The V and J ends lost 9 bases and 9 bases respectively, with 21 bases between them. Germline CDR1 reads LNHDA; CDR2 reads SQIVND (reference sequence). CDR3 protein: CASRWGDESASPLHF. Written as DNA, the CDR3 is TGTGCCAGCCGATGGGGGGACGAGTCGGCTTCACCCCTCCACTTT. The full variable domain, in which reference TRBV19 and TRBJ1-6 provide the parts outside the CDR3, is DGGITQSPKYLFRKEGQNVTLSCEQNLNHDAMYWYRQDPGQGLRLIYYSQIVNDFQKGDIAEGYSVSREKKESFPLTVTSAQKNPTAFYLCASRWGDESASPLHFGNGTRLTVT.

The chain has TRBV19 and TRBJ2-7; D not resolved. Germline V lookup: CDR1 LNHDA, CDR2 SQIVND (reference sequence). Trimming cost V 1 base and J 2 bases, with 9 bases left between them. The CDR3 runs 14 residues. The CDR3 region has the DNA TGTGCCAGTAGTATAGGCAGAAACACCTACGAGCAGTACTTC. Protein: CASSIGRNTYEQYF. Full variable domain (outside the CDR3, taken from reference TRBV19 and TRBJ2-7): DGGITQSPKYLFRKEGQNVTLSCEQNLNHDAMYWYRQDPGQGLRLIYYSQIVNDFQKGDIAEGYSVSREKKESFPLTVTSAQKNPTAFYLCASSIGRNTYEQYFGPGTRLTVT.

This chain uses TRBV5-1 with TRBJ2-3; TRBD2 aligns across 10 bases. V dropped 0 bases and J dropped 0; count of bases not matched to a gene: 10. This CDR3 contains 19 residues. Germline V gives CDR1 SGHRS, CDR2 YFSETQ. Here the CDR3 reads CASSLVASGGDASTDTQYF. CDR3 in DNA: TGCGCCAGCAGCTTGGTGGCTAGCGGGGGAGATGCTAGCACAGATACGCAGTATTTT.

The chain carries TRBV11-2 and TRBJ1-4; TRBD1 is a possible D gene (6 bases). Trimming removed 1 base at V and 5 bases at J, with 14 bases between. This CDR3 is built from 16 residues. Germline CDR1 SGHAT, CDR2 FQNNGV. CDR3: CASSLVGAGVNEKLFF. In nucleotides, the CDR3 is TGTGCCAGCAGCTTAGTGGGGGCAGGGGTAAATGAAAAACTGTTTTTT.

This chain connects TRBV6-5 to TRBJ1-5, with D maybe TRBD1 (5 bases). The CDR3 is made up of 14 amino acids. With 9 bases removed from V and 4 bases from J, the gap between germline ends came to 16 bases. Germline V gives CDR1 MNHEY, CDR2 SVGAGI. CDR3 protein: CASHPNRSNQPQHF. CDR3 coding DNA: TGTGCCAGTCATCCCAACAGGAGTAATCAGCCCCAGCATTTT.

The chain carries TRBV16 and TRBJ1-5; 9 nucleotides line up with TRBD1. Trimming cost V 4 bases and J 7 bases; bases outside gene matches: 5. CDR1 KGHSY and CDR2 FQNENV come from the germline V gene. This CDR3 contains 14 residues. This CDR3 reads CASSRDRGVQPQHF. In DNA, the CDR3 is TGTGCCAGCAGCCGAGACAGGGGGGTCCAGCCCCAGCATTTT.

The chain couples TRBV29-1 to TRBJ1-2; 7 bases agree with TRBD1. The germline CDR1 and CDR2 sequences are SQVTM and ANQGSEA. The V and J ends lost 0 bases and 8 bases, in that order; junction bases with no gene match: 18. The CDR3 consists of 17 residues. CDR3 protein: CSVEDRKQRQGGYGYTF. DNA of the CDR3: TGCAGCGTTGAAGACCGCAAACAACGACAGGGAGGGTACGGCTACACCTTC.